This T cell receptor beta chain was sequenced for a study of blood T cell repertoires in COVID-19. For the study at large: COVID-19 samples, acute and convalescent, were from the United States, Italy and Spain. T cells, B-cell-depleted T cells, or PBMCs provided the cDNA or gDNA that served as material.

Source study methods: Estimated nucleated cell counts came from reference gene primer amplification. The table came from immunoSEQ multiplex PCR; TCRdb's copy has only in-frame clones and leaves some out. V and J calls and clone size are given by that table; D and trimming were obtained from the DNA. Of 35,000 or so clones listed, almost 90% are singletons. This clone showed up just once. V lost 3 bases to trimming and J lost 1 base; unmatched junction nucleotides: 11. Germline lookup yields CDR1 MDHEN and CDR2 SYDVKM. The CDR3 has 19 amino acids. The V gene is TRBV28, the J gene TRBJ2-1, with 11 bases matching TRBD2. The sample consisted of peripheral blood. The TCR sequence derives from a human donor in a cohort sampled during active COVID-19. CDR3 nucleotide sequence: TGTGCCAGCAGTTTTCCGGGTACTAGCGGGAGTGGGTCCTACAATGAGCAGTTCTTC. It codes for CASSFPGTSGSGSYNEQFF.